The T cell receptor (beta chain) under discussion was sequenced for a study of graft-versus-host responses after intestinal transplantation (dated by TCRdb to about 2021). Background on the whole study: Multivisceral, liver-intestinal, or isolated intestinal transplants were received by the recipients. Anti-thymocyte globulin induction was given to all recipients, followed by maintenance tacrolimus and steroids for approximately three years. Bulk TCR-beta CDR3 sequencing was used to track graft-versus-host and host-versus-graft alloreactive T cell clones in the graft, circulation and bone marrow after intestinal transplantation. Alloreactive clones were identified by sequencing pre-transplant mixed lymphocyte reaction products and comparing these products with unstimulated pre-transplant donor and recipient T cells. Of the 20 to 25 intestinal transplant recipients enrolled in the cohort, one of whom was a retransplant, a few patients without pretransplant specimens were excluded. Donor T cell macrochimerism was defined as a peak of at least 4% donor T cells among recipient peripheral blood mononuclear cells. Rather than being sequenced by the commercial service, samples from three later patients were sequenced in-house on an Illumina MiSeq and processed with MiXCR. Overall results and qualifications from the work: In the allografts of patients with donor T cell macrochimerism, GvH to HvG T cell clonal ratios were high. The relatively low number and heterogeneity of intestinal transplant patients limited the conclusions. Peak levels of circulating GvH clones were associated with declines in HvG clones early after transplant. GvH clones turned up in recipient bone marrow, with some appearing earlier in ileal mucosa or blood, a pattern consistent with an intestinal mucosal origin.

From the cysteine up to the phenylalanine, the CDR3 has a length of 14 residues. Only the CDR3 DNA is retained, 42 bases long and in frame from the first base. Unmatched junction bases come to 8, with V trimmed by 5 bases and J by 5 bases. The germline V gene (reference sequence) supplies CDR1 PRHDT and CDR2 FYEKMQ. With regard to this clone: It lacks a known antigen. No base-level quality is on record; no much larger clone is a single base apart.

Library prep was done by the immunoSEQ multiplex PCR assay. For most patients, genomic DNA was isolated with the Qiagen DNeasy Blood and Tissue Kit and sent frozen to Adaptive Biotechnologies for TCR sequencing. For most patients, genomic DNA was subjected to high-throughput TCR-beta CDR3 sequencing by Adaptive Biotechnologies. As for the original processing: TCR sequencing data for some 17 patients were retrieved from Adaptive's ImmunoSEQ software; a few other patients were processed with MiXCR and VDJtools. CD4 versus CD8 sorting errors were corrected by removing sequences found in both subsets at a frequency ratio below 5:1. CDR3 nucleotide sequences shared by donor and recipient were removed because the origin of these sequences could not be assigned. To be classed as alloreactive, a clone needed at least 2-fold expansion over unstimulated cells and a minimum CFSE-low frequency of 0.002% (template counts) or 0.001% (read counts). Mappable clones were those detected in sequenced pre-transplant spleen, lymph node, or MLR CFSE-low populations of the donor or recipient. The cumulative frequency of alloreactive clones was calculated as a percentage of all sequences, weighted by copy number. The table was pulled from immuneACCESS by TCRdb, which kept in-frame rearrangements only. Such tables lose some clones; where checked, under half of the loss comes from unresolved V genes, and the rest has no known cause. That table supplies the V and J calls and clone size; D and trimming were determined from the DNA. Counted in this sample were tens of thousands of clones; roughly 90% of them appeared once. The ten largest clones add up to 0.5% to 0.8% of the sample.

The sample's time point label is to be understood as: cells obtained before transplantation from donor or recipient. CD3+CD4+ and CD3+CD8+ populations were FACS-sorted from unstimulated pre-transplant donor and recipient cells taken from spleen or lymph nodes. The clonotype originates from a human donor who was the organ donor for an intestinal transplant. The V and J genes are TRBV13 and TRBJ2-7; TRBD2 matches 8 bases in the middle. The sequencing used unstimulated CD4+ T cells sorted from spleen or lymph node cells, collected before transplant. The nucleotide sequence is TGTGCCAGCAGCACTAGCGGTCTTGTCCACGAGCAGTACTTC. It is translated as CASSTSGLVHEQYF.